This entry lists 5 T cell receptor beta chains sequenced from one sample in a study of Ad26.COV2.S vaccination and SARS-CoV-2 variants. Treatment reported: about 20 received Ad26.COV2.S at low or high dose, single or two shots; roughly five received placebo; per-sample allocation not given. Sampling was done on day 63 after the first vaccine or placebo injection. The protocol was immunoSEQ multiplex PCR, while the TCRdb copy is restricted to in-frame clones and leaves out a portion. This sample has 380,000 or so clones, with approximately 83% found just once. The source material was peripheral blood, sampled in a trial of Ad26.COV2.S vaccine versus placebo. The receptors come from a person between 18 and 65 years old who received the Ad26.COV2.S COVID-19 vaccine or a placebo.

The chain recombines TRBV10-1 with TRBJ2-3, with D unresolved. Germline V gene data show CDR1 as WNHNN and CDR2 as SYGVQD (reference sequence). The CDR3 contains 13 residues. The V end lost 5 bases, the J end lost 6 bases, and 12 bases lay between the germline ends. This chain's CDR3 is CASSQRAGDTQYF. As DNA, the CDR3 is TGCGCCAGCAGTCAAAGGGCAGGTGATACGCAGTATTTT.

The V call is TRBV5-6, the J call TRBJ1-2, with a tentative D call TRBD1 (5 bases). The germline V and J ends were trimmed by 4 bases and 7 bases, with 17 bases remaining between them. The length of the CDR3 is 14 residues. CDR1 and CDR2 (germline): SGHDT, YYEEEE. DNA for the CDR3: TGTGCCAGCAGCCCGCCGGGACCCCGGGCTGGCTACACCTTC. Encoded protein: CASSPPGPRAGYTF.

The chain is built from TRBV5-1 and TRBJ1-2; D unresolved. The CDR3 consists of 17 residues. V gave up 4 bases and J gave up 7 bases, with 26 bases separating them. The germline V gene encodes CDR1 SGHRS and CDR2 YFSETQ. The CDR3 loop reads CASSPYDDGIAARGYTF. CDR3 DNA sequence: TGCGCCAGCAGCCCGTATGATGACGGAATCGCTGCTCGTGGCTACACCTTC.

The J gene is TRBJ2-4, the V gene TRBV19; 13 bases are shared with TRBD2. Germline CDR1 and CDR2: LNHDA and SQIVND (reference sequence). The J segment lost 8 bases and the V segment lost 6 bases, leaving 10 bases of the junction unmatched. CDR3 length: 16 residues. CDR3 protein: CASRDGLAGDLDIQYF. The DNA of the CDR3 is TGTGCCAGTAGGGACGGACTAGCGGGAGATTTGGACATTCAGTACTTC.

J is TRBJ1-2 and V is TRBV19; weak D call: TRBD1 (5 bases). This CDR3 comprises 14 residues. V shed 5 bases and J shed 5 bases, with 15 bases lying between them. The V gene's germline CDR1 is LNHDA and CDR2 SQIVND (reference sequence). The CDR3 nucleotides are TGTGCCAGTAGTCTCTCCGGGACGAGTTATGGCTACACCTTC. It is translated as CASSLSGTSYGYTF.